The source of this T cell receptor beta chain is a study of shared clonotypes between healthy human individuals. Study outcomes and limitations: Donor scarcity curtailed the genetic and exposure-history diversity represented herein. Relative to memory subsets, naive subsets generally showed larger estimated richness. The rarefaction results pointed to incomplete sorted-subset sequencing despite large depth.

Turning to this clone: Its antigen is as yet unknown.

CDR1 SNHLY and CDR2 FYNNEI come from the germline V gene. V gave up 4 bases and J gave up 0 bases; unmatched junction bases: 14. The CDR3 consists of 19 residues. TCRdb keeps only in-frame clones here, not all; method: immunoSEQ multiplex PCR. The table has under 1,100,000 clones, around 78% seen once. CD45RA+ naive and CD45RA-negative memory subsets were separated from CD4+ cells. The genes are TRBV2 and TRBJ2-3; 9 positions match TRBD2. The clonotype was recovered from a young man in good health. Some clones in this sample may be carry-over from other donors' samples. Sequenced sample: memory CD4+ T cells from PBMCs. The sample's subset: CD45RA-negative fraction. The CDR3 DNA reads as TGTGCCAGCAGTGTTCGGACTAGCGTCTTCACCGCCAGCACAGATACGCAGTATTTT. Amino acid sequence: CASSVRTSVFTASTDTQYF.